What follows are 29 T cell receptor beta chains derived from one specimen sequenced in a study of cytomegalovirus exposure and HLA in healthy donors (dated by TCRdb to about 2017). The library was obtained by the immunoSEQ multiplex PCR assay. For the multiplex PCR, a mixture combining 60 forward primers for TCR Vbeta segments and 13 reverse primers for TCR Jbeta segments was used. Sourced from immuneACCESS, this table was stored by TCRdb with only in-frame sequences that have V and J called. A share of the clones is absent; for the studies checked, an unresolved V gene accounts for under half, and the remainder has no known explanation. This sample is represented by 76,000 or so clones; just under 80% of them were singletons. Around 8.9% of the sample comes from the top ten. Sample: PBMCs. The receptors stem from a woman aged 40 to 49 in good health and CMV-seropositive.

The chain combines TRBV11-2 with TRBJ2-1; D may be TRBD1 (5 bases). V was clipped by 5 bases and J by 4 bases, with 24 bases between them. Germline V gene data show CDR1 as SGHAT and CDR2 as FQNNGV. This CDR3 is 18 amino acids long. The CDR3 DNA reads TGTGCCAGCAGCCCCCGTGGGGCGAGGACGGATATTTACAATGAGCAGTTCTTC. It codes for CASSPRGARTDIYNEQFF.

The chain links TRBV28 to TRBJ1-1; D not certain. This CDR3 is built from 13 residues. CDR1 and CDR2 from the germline V gene are MDHEN and SYDVKM. With 2 bases removed from V and 0 bases from J, the gap between germline ends came to 4 bases. CDR3 sequence: CASSLIMNTEAFF. The CDR3 DNA reads as TGTGCCAGCAGTTTAATTATGAACACTGAAGCTTTCTTT.

The chain carries TRBV7-9 and TRBJ2-3, with 9 bases fitting TRBD2. With V trimmed by 5 bases and J by 3 bases, 6 bases remained unmatched. The CDR3 has 15 amino acids. Germline V CDR1 and CDR2: SEHNR, FQNEAQ (reference sequence). In DNA form, the CDR3 reads TGTGCCAGCAGCCCAAGCGGGGGGTGGACAGATACGCAGTATTTT. Amino acid sequence: CASSPSGGWTDTQYF.

In this sample, this clone turned up a few times. The rearrangement links TRBV7-2 to TRBJ2-7; D is unresolved. V gave up 5 bases and J gave up 0 bases, with 8 bases separating them. Germline V CDR1 and CDR2: SGHTA, FQGNSA. The CDR3 runs to 13 residues. The CDR3 sequence: CASSAGFSYEQYF. The CDR3 DNA sequence: TGTGCCAGCAGCGCCGGGTTCTCCTACGAGCAGTACTTC.

To note about this clone: The junction differs from germline at one of its ends, possibly a read error. This chain links TRBV7-9 with TRBJ2-7, with 10 bases identical to TRBD1. Germline V gene lookup returns CDR1 SEHNR and CDR2 FQNEAQ (reference sequence). The CDR3 runs 14 residues. DNA for the CDR3: TGTTCCAGCAGGTTCGGGACAGGGGTGGACGAGCAGTACTTC. It encodes CSSRFGTGVDEQYF. The variable domain in full, with the rest retrieved from reference TRBV7-9 and TRBJ2-7, is DTGVSQNPRHKITKRGQNVTFRCDPISEHNRLYWYRQTLGQGPEFLTYFQNEAQLEKSRLLSDRFSAERPKGSFSTLEIQRTEQGDSAMYLCSSRFGTGVDEQYFGPGTRLTVT.

The V gene is TRBV5-4, the J gene TRBJ2-5, with 9 bases matching TRBD1. The germline V gene has CDR1 SGHNT and CDR2 YYREEE (reference sequence). V shed 3 bases, J shed 5 bases, and the junction held 5 bases outside the gene matches. This CDR3 is 14 amino acids long. The CDR3 region has the DNA TGTGCCAGCAGCTCACAGGGGGCATTGGAGACCCAGTACTTC. It encodes CASSSQGALETQYF.

The genes are TRBV19 and TRBJ1-2; 8 bases are shared with TRBD1. V lost 3 bases, J lost 4 bases, and 16 bases stayed unmatched. The CDR3 covers 18 residues. Per the germline V gene, CDR1 is LNHDA and CDR2 is SQIVND (reference sequence). The CDR3 bases are TGTGCCAGTAGTATCGAAGGACAGGGACTTTCGCTTTTCTATGGCTACACCTTC. This sequence encodes CASSIEGQGLSLFYGYTF.

The chain couples TRBV6-5 to TRBJ2-2; possible D gene TRBD1, 6 bases. Germline V CDR1 and CDR2: MNHEY, SVGAGI. There are 14 residues in the CDR3. This CDR3 reads CASRGGFNTGELFF. The CDR3 DNA sequence: TGTGCTTCACGAGGGGGTTTCAACACCGGGGAGCTGTTTTTT.

This chain connects TRBV4-2 to TRBJ1-2; 9 bases match TRBD1. The CDR3 is made up of 15 amino acids. Germline V gene lookup returns CDR1 LGHNA and CDR2 YNFKEQ. J was trimmed by 5 bases and V by 4 bases; bases with no gene match: 8. The CDR3 DNA reads TGTGCCAGCAGCCCGGGGACAGGGCTAGGGTATGGCTACACCTTC. It codes for CASSPGTGLGYGYTF.

The chain links TRBV7-9 to TRBJ2-7; 7 bases match TRBD1. The germline V gene encodes CDR1 SEHNR and CDR2 FQNEAQ (reference sequence). This CDR3 is 15 amino acids long. The ends lost 1 base at V and 8 bases at J; junction bases unmatched: 11. CDR3 sequence (DNA): TGTGCCAGCAGCTTAGAGAACAGGGGCCCGCTTCAGCAGTACTTC. It translates to CASSLENRGPLQQYF. The entire variable domain, with the rest obtained from reference TRBV7-9 and TRBJ2-7, is as follows: DTGVSQNPRHKITKRGQNVTFRCDPISEHNRLYWYRQTLGQGPEFLTYFQNEAQLEKSRLLSDRFSAERPKGSFSTLEIQRTEQGDSAMYLCASSLENRGPLQQYFGPGTRLTVT.

The rearrangement joins TRBV7-2 to TRBJ2-7, with 7 bases identical to TRBD1. Germline CDR1 is SGHTA and CDR2 is FQGNSA. The V gene end was trimmed by 3 bases and the J gene end by 6 bases; junction bases not matched to a gene: 8. CDR3 length equals 14 residues. The CDR3 region has the DNA TGTGCCAGCAGCTTTGTACAGGGGTCAGCCGAGCAGTACTTC. It is translated as CASSFVQGSAEQYF.

The rearrangement uses TRBV9 and TRBJ2-1, with D possibly matching TRBD2 (7 bases). Germline V gene lookup returns CDR1 SGDLS and CDR2 YYNGEE. The CDR3 spans 21 residues. V was shortened by 3 bases and J by 4 bases, with 32 bases between the two germline ends. The CDR3 loop reads CASSGGGGRIGGKDEYNEQFF. Here the CDR3 DNA reads TGTGCCAGCAGCGGGGGAGGGGGGAGGATAGGCGGAAAAGACGAGTACAATGAGCAGTTCTTC.

This chain connects TRBV6-5 to TRBJ1-1; D perhaps matches TRBD1 (5 bases). CDR3 length: 13 residues. The germline V gene encodes CDR1 MNHEY and CDR2 SVGAGI. V dropped 2 bases and J dropped 6 bases, with 10 bases sitting between them. The CDR3 spells CASSYVRVSEAFF. The CDR3 DNA follows: TGTGCCAGCAGTTACGTCAGGGTATCTGAAGCTTTCTTT.

The rearrangement uses TRBV19 and TRBJ1-2; 9 bases are a match to TRBD1. Germline values: CDR1 LNHDA, CDR2 SQIVND (reference sequence). J lost 13 bases, V lost 4 bases, and 16 bases had no gene match. The CDR3 runs to 15 residues. CDR3 region: CASSTRPGQGAPRTF. CDR3 sequence (DNA): TGTGCCAGTAGTACGCGACCGGGACAGGGAGCCCCCCGCACCTTC. The variable domain in full, completed from reference TRBV19 and TRBJ1-2, reads DGGITQSPKYLFRKEGQNVTLSCEQNLNHDAMYWYRQDPGQGLRLIYYSQIVNDFQKGDIAEGYSVSREKKESFPLTVTSAQKNPTAFYLCASSTRPGQGAPRTFGSGTRLTVV.

J is TRBJ2-5 and V is TRBV7-6, with 11 bases matching TRBD1. The CDR3 consists of 16 residues. Germline V gives CDR1 SGHVS, CDR2 FNYEAQ. With 6 bases clipped from V and 5 bases from J, the junction kept 11 bases outside the gene matches. The CDR3 DNA is TGTGCCAGCAGGCCACCCCGGACAGGGGGCATGGAGACCCAGTACTTC. Its translation: CASRPPRTGGMETQYF.

This chain links TRBV5-4 with TRBJ2-7, with a weak D call TRBD2 (7 bases). Germline V gene data show CDR1 as SGHNT and CDR2 as YYREEE (reference sequence). This CDR3 is 15 amino acids long. The germline V and J ends were trimmed by 4 bases and 0 bases, with 14 bases remaining between them. The DNA for the CDR3 is TGTGCCAGCAGCCAAGGGCGGGGGCCCTCCTACGAGCAGTACTTC. Protein: CASSQGRGPSYEQYF. Full variable domain (outside the CDR3, taken from reference TRBV5-4 and TRBJ2-7): ETGVTQSPTHLIKTRGQQVTLRCSSQSGHNTVSWYQQALGQGPQFIFQYYREEENGRGNFPPRFSGLQFPNYSSELNVNALELDDSALYLCASSQGRGPSYEQYFGPGTRLTVT.

CDR3 nucleotide sequence: TGTGCCAGCAGCTTTGGGGGCGATGGCTACACCTTC. It codes for CASSFGGDGYTF. The genes are TRBV7-9 and TRBJ1-2, with D perhaps TRBD1 (6 bases). Germline V CDR1 and CDR2: SEHNR, FQNEAQ (reference sequence). The V end was cut by 3 bases, the J end by 6 bases, with 8 bases between. This CDR3 comprises 12 residues.

The chain couples TRBV5-1 to TRBJ1-1; 12 bases are shared with TRBD1. Losses at the gene ends were 2 bases for V and 11 bases for J; bases not matched to a gene: 7. Per the germline V gene, CDR1 is SGHRS and CDR2 is YFSETQ. This CDR3 region has 14 residues. The CDR3 sequence is CASSLGTGGFEAFF. CDR3 DNA sequence: TGCGCCAGCAGCTTAGGGACAGGGGGCTTTGAGGCTTTCTTT.

The sample holds a few counts of this clone. The chain employs TRBV2 and TRBJ1-1; no clear D. The germline CDR1 and CDR2 sequences are SNHLY and FYNNEI. The V end lost 6 bases, the J end lost 4 bases, and 15 bases lay between the germline ends. The CDR3 is made up of 14 amino acids. CDR3 sequence (DNA): TGTGCCAGCAGCTTACGTTCGGGAGGCACTGAAGCTTTCTTT. It specifies CASSLRSGGTEAFF. Full variable domain (remainder filled in from reference TRBV2 and TRBJ1-1): EPEVTQTPSHQVTQMGQEVILRCVPISNHLYFYWYRQILGQKVEFLVSFYNNEISEKSEIFDDQFSVERPDGSNFTLKIRSTKLEDSAMYFCASSLRSGGTEAFFGQGTRLTVV.

The table lists this clone with a count of one. V gene TRBV6-1 combines with J gene TRBJ1-1; D perhaps matches TRBD1 (5 bases). V lost 6 bases and J 1 base, leaving 9 bases between the germline ends. The CDR3 covers 13 residues. The germline gives CDR1 MNHNS, CDR2 SASEGT. The CDR3 loop reads CASRVDRNTEAFF. DNA for the CDR3: TGTGCCAGCAGGGTTGACAGGAACACTGAAGCTTTCTTT.

The genes are TRBV5-6 and TRBJ2-5; 9 bases match TRBD1. The J call is in doubt because the DNA end fits TRBJ2-7 better. There are 15 residues in the CDR3. Germline values: CDR1 SGHDT, CDR2 YYEEEE. As DNA, the CDR3 is TGTGCCAGCAGCTCGGAGGGGACAGGGAGATACGAGCAGTACTTC. Protein sequence: CASSSEGTGRYEQYF.

The CDR3 sequence is CASTTGQDFYGYTF. The CDR3 DNA reads TGCGCCAGCACGACCGGACAGGACTTCTATGGCTACACCTTC. The chain is built from TRBV5-1 and TRBJ1-2; 7 positions agree with TRBD1. From germline, CDR1 is SGHRS and CDR2 YFSETQ. This CDR3 is built from 14 residues. V lost 6 bases, J lost 4 bases, and 9 bases stayed unmatched.

The rearrangement joins TRBV5-1 to TRBJ2-3; 11 positions match TRBD2. The CDR3 totals 16 residues. With 0 bases clipped from V and 6 bases from J, the junction kept 6 bases outside the gene matches. Germline V gene sequence: CDR1 SGHRS, CDR2 YFSETQ. CDR3 in DNA: TGCGCCAGCAGCTTGGAGATAGCGGGGGGGCGTGATACGCAGTATTTT. Protein: CASSLEIAGGRDTQYF.

The rearrangement joins TRBV9 to TRBJ1-2; D gene uncertain. The length of the CDR3 is 12 residues. V dropped 0 bases and J dropped 4 bases, with 4 bases sitting between them. The germline V gene encodes CDR1 SGDLS and CDR2 YYNGEE. The DNA for the CDR3 is TGTGCCAGCAGCGTAGGCGGCTATGGCTACACCTTC. Its protein is CASSVGGYGYTF. Full variable domain (missing parts from reference TRBV9 and TRBJ1-2): DSGVTQTPKHLITATGQRVTLRCSPRSGDLSVYWYQQSLDQGLQFLIQYYNGEERAKGNILERFSAQQFPDLHSELNLSSLELGDSALYFCASSVGGYGYTFGSGTRLTVV.

The chain recombines TRBV11-3 with TRBJ1-1; weak D call: TRBD1 (5 bases). The length of the CDR3 is 13 residues. V was clipped by 5 bases and J by 1 base, with 8 bases between them. CDR1 and CDR2 (germline): SGHNT, YENEEA. CDR3 region: CASSNQGNTEAFF. CDR3 DNA: TGTGCCAGCAGCAACCAGGGGAACACTGAAGCTTTCTTT.

The V and J genes are TRBV4-1 and TRBJ2-7; D uncertain. Trimming took 1 base from V and 7 from J, leaving 8 bases between them. The germline V gene has CDR1 MGHRA and CDR2 YSYEKL. The CDR3 contains 12 residues. The CDR3 protein is CASSQGRVEQYF. In DNA form, the CDR3 reads TGCGCCAGCAGCCAAGGTCGAGTTGAGCAGTACTTC.

V gene TRBV5-1 combines with J gene TRBJ1-5; possible D gene TRBD1, 6 bases. This CDR3 region has 14 residues. Germline V gene lookup returns CDR1 SGHRS and CDR2 YFSETQ. Deletions cut 1 base from V and 3 bases from J, with 8 bases between. Here the CDR3 reads CASSLTGTNQPQHF. In DNA form, the CDR3 reads TGCGCCAGCAGCTTGACAGGGACCAATCAGCCCCAGCATTTT.

This clone was recorded a few times. This sequence joins TRBV9 and TRBJ1-2; possibly TRBD1 for D (6 bases). V was trimmed by 4 bases and J by 7 bases, leaving 20 bases between them. CDR1 and CDR2 from the germline V gene are SGDLS and YYNGEE. This CDR3 has 15 amino acids. The chain's CDR3 is CASSPNSGVTGGYTF. In DNA form, the CDR3 reads TGTGCCAGCAGCCCCAATTCAGGGGTGACGGGTGGCTACACCTTC.

A few counts support this clone. This chain links TRBV14 with TRBJ1-2, with 7 bases aligning to TRBD1. With 3 bases clipped from V and 6 bases from J, the junction kept 7 bases outside the gene matches. The CDR3 contains 14 residues. Germline V gene lookup returns CDR1 SGHDN and CDR2 FVKESK. The CDR3 DNA follows: TGTGCCAGCAGCCAGCAGACAGGGCTCCATGGCTACACCTTC. This gives the protein CASSQQTGLHGYTF.